One and the same sample provided the 13 T cell receptor beta chains below, sequenced in a study of OX40 agonist ivuxolimab in advanced cancers. The data were produced by immunoSEQ multiplex PCR, yet TCRdb's version contains in-frame clones alone and is incomplete. This repertoire shows about 17,000 clones, roughly 72% found once; its top ten account for just over 45%. The specimen comprised CD4+ or CD8+ T cells sorted from blood, sampled in a trial of the OX40 agonist ivuxolimab. These receptors all come from an adult with an advanced solid tumor such as melanoma, head and neck, liver or kidney cancer.

V gene TRBV7-9 combines with J gene TRBJ2-1; perhaps TRBD2 as D (5 bases). Germline V lookup: CDR1 SEHNR, CDR2 FQNEAQ (reference sequence). The CDR3 sequence is 16 residues long. Between the trimmed V and J ends, which lost 2 bases and 2 bases, there was a span of 13 bases. The CDR3: CASSLIGVGPYNEQFF. CDR3 nucleotide sequence: TGTGCCAGCAGCTTAATCGGGGTCGGACCCTACAATGAGCAGTTCTTC.

The chain employs TRBV7-3 and TRBJ1-1; maybe TRBD1 (6 bases). The length of the CDR3 is 14 residues. The germline V gene has CDR1 SGHTA and CDR2 FQGTGA. Trimming took off 2 bases at V and 2 bases at J, with 9 bases between the two ends. Here the CDR3 reads CASSLVGGNTEAFF. The CDR3 bases are TGTGCCAGCAGCTTAGTGGGGGGCAACACTGAAGCTTTCTTT.

V is TRBV6-1 and J is TRBJ2-1; D is uncertain. The CDR3 spans 13 residues. Germline assignment: CDR1 MNHNS and CDR2 SASEGT. Trimming removed 2 bases from V and 7 bases from J, with 9 bases in between. This chain's CDR3 is CASSEFRLNEQFF. The CDR3 DNA sequence: TGTGCCAGCAGTGAATTCAGGCTAAATGAGCAGTTCTTC.

The rearrangement joins TRBV29-1 to TRBJ1-4; D gene uncertain. The CDR3 is 14 amino acids. Deletions cut 2 bases from V and 5 bases from J, with 12 bases between. CDR1 SQVTM and CDR2 ANQGSEA come from the germline V gene. DNA for the CDR3: TGCAGCGTTGAAATACCCGGCGGGAATGAAAAACTGTTTTTT. Protein sequence: CSVEIPGGNEKLFF.

A single count supports this clone. The CDR3 DNA follows: TGTGCCAGCAGTGAACCCCGTCCGGACAGCCAACTAGGAGAGACCCAGTACTTC. Translating gives CASSEPRPDSQLGETQYF. This chain connects TRBV6-4 to TRBJ2-5; TRBD1 might be the D (6 bases). The CDR3 runs to 18 residues. The germline CDR1 and CDR2 sequences are MRHNA and SNTAGT. Trimming took off 3 bases at V and 4 bases at J, with 24 bases between the two ends.

The chain couples TRBV2 to TRBJ1-5, with D perhaps TRBD1 (6 bases). CDR3 length equals 14 residues. Germline V lookup: CDR1 SNHLY, CDR2 FYNNEI. V gave up 6 bases and J gave up 1 base, with 10 bases separating them. The CDR3 sequence: CASRETGSNQPQHF. The CDR3 nucleotides are TGTGCCAGCAGGGAAACAGGGAGCAATCAGCCCCAGCATTTT. The whole variable domain, filled in from reference TRBV2 and TRBJ1-5, reads EPEVTQTPSHQVTQMGQEVILRCVPISNHLYFYWYRQILGQKVEFLVSFYNNEISEKSEIFDDQFSVERPDGSNFTLKIRSTKLEDSAMYFCASRETGSNQPQHFGDGTRLSIL.

The table lists this clone with a count of one. The CDR3 reads CSVYRQGGRETQYF. The DNA of the CDR3 is TGCAGCGTATATCGACAGGGCGGTCGAGAGACCCAGTACTTC. The J gene is TRBJ2-5, the V gene TRBV29-1; 7 bases are a match to TRBD1. The CDR3 totals 14 residues. Germline V gene data show CDR1 as SQVTM and CDR2 as ANQGSEA. With 6 bases clipped from V and 4 bases from J, the junction kept 11 bases outside the gene matches.

By its share, this clone is medium-sized. The chain has TRBV14 and TRBJ1-2, with 12 bases that match TRBD1. J gave up 4 bases and V 1 base, and 4 bases lay outside the gene matches. Germline values: CDR1 SGHDN, CDR2 FVKESK. CDR3 length: 16 amino acids. The CDR3 spells CASSQVGQGASYGYTF. The CDR3 nucleotides are TGTGCCAGCAGCCAAGTGGGACAGGGGGCGTCCTATGGCTACACCTTC.

The V gene is TRBV7-9, the J gene TRBJ2-6; 7 nucleotides match TRBD1. Trimming cost V 5 bases and J 0 bases; bases outside gene matches: 10. Germline V gene lookup returns CDR1 SEHNR and CDR2 FQNEAQ (reference sequence). The CDR3 length is 18 residues. CDR3 amino acids: CASSARQGSGSGANVLTF. CDR3 bases: TGTGCCAGCAGCGCCCGACAGGGTTCCGGCTCTGGGGCCAACGTCCTGACTTTC. Full variable domain (outside the CDR3, taken from reference TRBV7-9 and TRBJ2-6): DTGVSQNPRHKITKRGQNVTFRCDPISEHNRLYWYRQTLGQGPEFLTYFQNEAQLEKSRLLSDRFSAERPKGSFSTLEIQRTEQGDSAMYLCASSARQGSGSGANVLTFGAGSRLTVL.

This sequence joins TRBV27 and TRBJ1-5; D may be TRBD1 (6 bases). Germline CDR1 reads MNHEY; CDR2 reads SMNVEV (reference sequence). V lost 5 bases, J lost 3 bases, and 17 bases lay in between. The CDR3 extends over 16 amino acids. CDR3 residues: CASSPQPPGANQPQHF. DNA of the CDR3: TGTGCCAGCAGTCCCCAACCCCCAGGGGCCAATCAGCCCCAGCATTTT.

J is TRBJ2-5 and V is TRBV5-6; TRBD1 might be the D (5 bases). V was shortened by 0 bases and J by 5 bases, with 8 bases between the two germline ends. Germline-derived CDR1 and CDR2 are SGHDT and YYEEEE. The CDR3 totals 13 residues. CDR3 DNA: TGTGCCAGCAGCTTGGTAAGGGGTGAGACCCAGTACTTC. Translating it yields CASSLVRGETQYF.

The chain links TRBV19 to TRBJ2-5; the D call may be TRBD1 or TRBD2 (6 bases each). Germline V gene lookup returns CDR1 LNHDA and CDR2 SQIVND (reference sequence). Trimming removed 0 bases from V and 5 bases from J, with 13 bases in between. This CDR3 is built from 15 residues. The CDR3 region is CASSIDVGGLETQYF. The CDR3 bases are TGTGCCAGTAGTATAGACGTGGGGGGCTTGGAGACCCAGTACTTC.

V usage is TRBV4-3 and J usage is TRBJ2-3; 7 positions agree with TRBD1. Germline V CDR1 and CDR2: LGHNA, YSLEER. This CDR3 spans 14 amino acids. Trimming removed 0 bases from V and 5 bases from J; junction bases left unmatched: 2. The CDR3 DNA reads as TGCGCCAGCAGCCAAGAGAACAGGGGAGATACGCAGTATTTT. It translates to CASSQENRGDTQYF.